A single sample is the source of the 9 T cell receptor beta chains below, sequenced in a study of cytomegalovirus exposure and HLA in healthy donors. The primer mix had 60 Vbeta and 13 Jbeta primers. Repertoires were generated with immunoSEQ multiplex PCR, while TCRdb's copy carries only in-frame clones and drops some. The data contain about 120,000 clones, 10% to 13% of them singletons. Sequenced: PBMCs. The origin of the receptors is a woman aged 18-29 years in good health and CMV-seropositive.

This clone has just a few counts. This chain links TRBV7-9 with TRBJ1-1; no reliable D call. Germline CDR1 reads SEHNR; CDR2 reads FQNEAQ (reference sequence). The V end lost 5 bases, the J end lost 8 bases, and 15 bases lay between the germline ends. CDR3 length: 13 amino acids. The CDR3 sequence is CASSPNPSREAFF. The DNA of the CDR3 is TGTGCCAGCAGCCCAAACCCTTCCCGGGAAGCTTTCTTT.

This CDR3 is CASSLPGTGRYGYTF. DNA of the CDR3: TGTGCCAGCAGCTTGCCGGGGACAGGGAGGTATGGCTACACCTTC. The chain combines TRBV5-6 with TRBJ1-2, with TRBD1 matching over 9 bases. V was pared by 1 base and J by 5 bases, with 6 bases of the junction left unmatched. The CDR3 loop spans 15 amino acids. The V gene's germline CDR1 is SGHDT and CDR2 YYEEEE.

The gene calls are TRBV30 and TRBJ2-2, with D hard to call. The germline V gene has CDR1 GTSNPN and CDR2 SVGIG (reference sequence). Trimming removed 3 bases at V and 5 bases at J, with 13 bases between. The CDR3 sequence is 14 residues long. CDR3 nucleotides: TGTGCCTGGAGGTGGCTTACTACGACCGGGGAGCTGTTTTTT. It specifies CAWRWLTTTGELFF. The whole variable domain, remainder taken from reference TRBV30 and TRBJ2-2, is SQTIHQWPATLVQPVGSPLSLECTVEGTSNPNLYWYRQAAGRGLQLLFYSVGIGQISSEVPQNLSASRPQDRQFILSSKKLLLSDSGFYLCAWRWLTTTGELFFGEGSRLTVL.

This clone has just a few counts. V and J are TRBV15 and TRBJ2-7; TRBD1 might be the D (6 bases). Germline loops: CDR1 LNHNV, CDR2 YYDKDF (reference sequence). The CDR3 has 15 amino acids. V lost 0 bases and J 4 bases, leaving 13 bases between the germline ends. CDR3 bases: TGTGCCACCAGCAGAGATCCGGGACACCTTTACGAGCAGTACTTC. Translating gives CATSRDPGHLYEQYF. Together with reference TRBV15 and TRBJ2-7, the CDR3 gives the full variable domain: DAMVIQNPRYQVTQFGKPVTLSCSQTLNHNVMYWYQQKSSQAPKLLFHYYDKDFNNEADTPDNFQSRRPNTSFCFLDIRSPGLGDTAMYLCATSRDPGHLYEQYFGPGTRLTVT.

The chain is built from TRBV7-2 and TRBJ2-7; TRBD2 matches 13 bases. The length of the CDR3 is 14 residues. CDR1 and CDR2 from the germline V gene are SGHTA and FQGNSA. Germline trimming cut 7 bases from V and 6 bases from J; bases unmatched to any gene: 6. The CDR3 protein is CASTQTSGRFEQYF. In DNA, the CDR3 is TGTGCCAGCACCCAGACTAGCGGGAGGTTCGAGCAGTACTTC. Full variable domain (rest looked up from reference TRBV7-2 and TRBJ2-7): GAGVSQSPSNKVTEKGKDVELRCDPISGHTALYWYRQSLGQGLEFLIYFQGNSAPDKSGLPSDRFSAERTGGSVSTLTIQRTQQEDSAVYLCASTQTSGRFEQYFGPGTRLTVT.

This clone has only a few counts. V is TRBV30 and J is TRBJ2-1; maybe TRBD2 (6 bases). This CDR3 is 14 amino acids long. Germline assignment: CDR1 GTSNPN and CDR2 SVGIG (reference sequence). Deletions cut 4 bases from V and 0 bases from J, with 10 bases between. The CDR3 DNA reads as TGTGCCTGGACGGGAGCGGGCTCCTACAATGAGCAGTTCTTC. Translating it yields CAWTGAGSYNEQFF.

The rearrangement joins TRBV13 to TRBJ2-6, with D perhaps matching TRBD2 (6 bases). The ends were cut back, 3 bases at V and 0 bases at J, with 15 bases in the middle. This CDR3 contains 18 residues. Per the germline V gene, CDR1 is PRHDT and CDR2 is FYEKMQ (reference sequence). The CDR3 spells CASSFNVGRSSGANVLTF. The CDR3 DNA is TGTGCCAGCAGCTTTAACGTGGGGAGGAGCTCTGGGGCCAACGTCCTGACTTTC.

This clone has only a few counts. The rearrangement joins TRBV9 to TRBJ1-1, with 11 bases fitting TRBD1. Germline CDR1 and CDR2: SGDLS and YYNGEE. Losses at the gene ends were 4 bases for V and 7 bases for J; bases not matched to a gene: 9. CDR3 length: 15 amino acids. The CDR3 loop reads CASSLSGQGASEAFF. The CDR3 coding sequence is TGTGCCAGCAGCCTCAGCGGACAGGGGGCTAGTGAAGCTTTCTTT.

The chain employs TRBV11-3 and TRBJ1-2; the match to TRBD1 covers 9 bases. The germline V gene has CDR1 SGHNT and CDR2 YENEEA. The V and J ends lost 4 bases and 6 bases, in that order; junction bases with no gene match: 6. The CDR3 is 14 amino acids. The CDR3 loop reads CASSSGTGRDGYTF. The CDR3 DNA reads as TGTGCCAGCAGCTCGGGGACAGGGAGGGATGGCTACACCTTC.